The clone carrying this T cell receptor beta chain was found many times. The data stem from a study of metastatic and nonmetastatic thyroid tumors. The ends lost 6 bases at V and 7 bases at J; junction bases unmatched: 7. Germline V gene data show CDR1 as DFQATT and CDR2 as SNEGSKA (reference sequence). This CDR3 comprises 15 residues. None of the patients had undergone any treatment ahead of thyroid surgery. TCRdb re-processed the PCR reads through MiXCR. The sample gives about 10,000 clones, around 30% of which show up once; roughly 23% is in the top ten. This sequence joins TRBV20-1 and TRBJ2-2, with TRBD2 matching 14 bases. The TCR originated in a female donor with papillary thyroid cancer or a benign thyroid nodule (not recorded which). Some clones in this sample may be carry-over from other donors' samples. The sample comprised tumor tissue. CDR3 sequence (DNA): TGCAGTGCCAAGACTAGCGGGAGGGCCCTCGGGGAGCTGTTTTTT. Amino acids: CSAKTSGRALGELFF.